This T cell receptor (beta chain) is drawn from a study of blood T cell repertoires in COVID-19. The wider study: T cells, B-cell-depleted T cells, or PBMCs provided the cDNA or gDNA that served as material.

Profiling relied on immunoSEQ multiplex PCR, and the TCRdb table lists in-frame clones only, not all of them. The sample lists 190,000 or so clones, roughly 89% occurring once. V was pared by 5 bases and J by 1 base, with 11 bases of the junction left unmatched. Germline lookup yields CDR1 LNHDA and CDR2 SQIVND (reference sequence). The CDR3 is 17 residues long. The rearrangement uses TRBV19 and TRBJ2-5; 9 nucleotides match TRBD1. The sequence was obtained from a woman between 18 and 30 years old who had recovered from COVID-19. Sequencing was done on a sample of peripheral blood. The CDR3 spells CASSARGTGPFQETQYF. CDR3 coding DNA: TGTGCCAGTAGTGCACGAGGGACAGGGCCCTTCCAAGAGACCCAGTACTTC.